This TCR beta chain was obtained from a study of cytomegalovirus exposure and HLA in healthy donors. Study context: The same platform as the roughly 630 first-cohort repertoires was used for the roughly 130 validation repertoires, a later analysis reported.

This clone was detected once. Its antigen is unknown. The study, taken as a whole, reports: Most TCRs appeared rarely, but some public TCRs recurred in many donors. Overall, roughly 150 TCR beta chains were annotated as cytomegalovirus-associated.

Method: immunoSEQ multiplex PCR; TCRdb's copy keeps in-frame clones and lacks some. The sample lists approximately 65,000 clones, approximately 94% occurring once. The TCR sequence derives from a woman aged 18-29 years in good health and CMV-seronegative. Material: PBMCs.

CDR3 sequence: CASSPSGGPNTGELFF. DNA of the CDR3: TGTGCCAGCAGCCCTAGCGGGGGCCCGAACACCGGGGAGCTGTTTTTT. This chain uses TRBV9 with TRBJ2-2; 10 positions agree with TRBD2. The germline V gene encodes CDR1 SGDLS and CDR2 YYNGEE. Unmatched junction bases numbered 3, after V lost 4 bases and J lost 0 bases. This CDR3 region has 16 residues.